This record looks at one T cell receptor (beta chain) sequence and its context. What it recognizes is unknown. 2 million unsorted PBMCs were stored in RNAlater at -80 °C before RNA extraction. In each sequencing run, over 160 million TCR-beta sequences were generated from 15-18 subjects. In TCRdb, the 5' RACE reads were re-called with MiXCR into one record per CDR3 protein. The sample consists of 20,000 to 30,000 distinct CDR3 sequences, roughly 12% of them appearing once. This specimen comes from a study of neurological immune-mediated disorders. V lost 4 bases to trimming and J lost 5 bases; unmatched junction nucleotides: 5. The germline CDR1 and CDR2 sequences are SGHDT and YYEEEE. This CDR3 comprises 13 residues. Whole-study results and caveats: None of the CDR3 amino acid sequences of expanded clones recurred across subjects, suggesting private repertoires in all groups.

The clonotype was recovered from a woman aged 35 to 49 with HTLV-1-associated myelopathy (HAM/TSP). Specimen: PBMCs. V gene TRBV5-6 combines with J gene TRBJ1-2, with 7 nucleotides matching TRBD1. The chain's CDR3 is CASSRDRMYGYTF. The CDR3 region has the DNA TGTGCCAGCAGCAGGGACAGAATGTATGGCTACACCTTC.